This T cell receptor (beta chain) was profiled in a study of PD-L1 blockade in urothelial cancer. Turning to the study itself: Analysis of blood occurred 3 weeks (second dose) and 6 weeks after treatment start. A median around 140,000 T cells were found in blood samples.

The V and J ends lost 7 bases and 4 bases respectively, with 14 bases between them. CDR3 length: 14 residues. Per germline, CDR1 MNHNY and CDR2 SVGAGI (reference sequence). Time point given: pretreatment peripheral blood. Enrolled patients showed locally advanced or metastatic urothelial carcinoma. Each patient supplied 1 to 8 pretreatment and on-treatment samples. Assay: immunoSEQ multiplex PCR; the TCRdb copy retains only in-frame clones and omits some. The sample has roughly 90,000 clones, approximately 88% seen once. The rearrangement links TRBV6-6 to TRBJ1-3; a possible D gene is TRBD1 (5 bases). Material: PBMCs, obtained around atezolizumab (anti-PD-L1) treatment. This clonotype was obtained from a woman aged 80 or over with urothelial cancer. CDR3 sequence: CASTGGLGGNTIYF. DNA for the CDR3: TGTGCCAGCACGGGGGGTTTAGGCGGAAACACCATATATTTT.